This is a list of T cell receptor beta chains from one sample in a study of blood T cells in healthy people across ages. TCRdb fed the 5' RACE reads into MiXCR, producing one record per CDR3 protein. This table holds 1.5 million to 1.9 million distinct CDR3 sequences, approximately 43% found once. Input material: blood. The origin of the receptors is a woman aged 18-29 years in good health. CDR3s include the opening cysteine and the closing phenylalanine or tryptophan. D genes are given only for firm matches. A row's size may be missing; if present it is once, few, many or a size class.

d_call,j_call,clone_size,v_call,cdr3_nt,cdr3_aa
TRBD1,TRBJ2-1,many,TRBV4-3,TGCGCCAGCAGCCAAGGGACAGGGGATCGCTACAATGAGCAGTTCTTC,CASSQGTGDRYNEQFF
-,TRBJ2-3,-,TRBV20-1,TGCAGTGCTAGTACGATTCGGGCAGGGTCAGATACGCAGTATTTT,CSASTIRAGSDTQYF
-,TRBJ1-1,once,TRBV14,TGTGCCAGCAGCCAATGGGGCAGGGGGAACACTGAAGCTTTCTTT,CASSQWGRGNTEAFF
-,TRBJ2-5,-,TRBV2,TGTGCCAGCAGTGATCGATGGAGGCAAGAGACCCAGTACTTC,CASSDRWRQETQYF
TRBD2,TRBJ2-7,-,TRBV6-5,TGTGCCAGCAGTTATTCTTTTAGGCTAGCGGGGGTCGAGCAGTACTTC,CASSYSFRLAGVEQYF
-,TRBJ1-2,-,TRBV12-3/TRBV12-4,TGTGCCAGCGGCCTGGGTACCACCGCTCCATATGGCTACACCTTC,CASGLGTTAPYGYTF
-,TRBJ2-7,-,TRBV12-3/TRBV12-4,TGTGCCAGCAGCCCCCCGGGGGCAGTCTACGAGCAGTACTTC,CASSPPGAVYEQYF
-,TRBJ2-3,many,TRBV28,TGTGCCAGCAGTTGGACAGATACGCAGTATTTT,CASSWTDTQYF
-,TRBJ2-7,once,TRBV20-1,TGCAGTGCTAGAGATAATGGACCTCAAACCTACGAGCAGTACTTC,CSARDNGPQTYEQYF
TRBD1,TRBJ2-3,-,TRBV7-9,TGTGCCAGCAGCGCCGGGGGGACAGGGTTTGCAGATACGCAGTATTTT,CASSAGGTGFADTQYF
TRBD1,TRBJ2-7,few,TRBV28,TGTGCCAGCACCTCTACCGGGACAGGAAGCTCCTACGAGCAGTACTTC,CASTSTGTGSSYEQYF
-,TRBJ2-5,-,TRBV7-2,TGTGCCAGCAGCTTAGGGCGATACGGGAGTCCTCGGGAGACCCAGTACTTC,CASSLGRYGSPRETQYF
TRBD2,TRBJ2-3,-,TRBV10-3,TGTGCCATCAGTGAATTCGGCGGGGGGGGCCTGGATACGCAGTATTTT,CAISEFGGGGLDTQYF
TRBD1,TRBJ1-2,-,TRBV20-1,TGCAGTGCTACGAGGGGACAGGGAGTAGGAGGCTACACCTTC,CSATRGQGVGGYTF
-,TRBJ1-6,-,TRBV30,TGTGCCTGGAGTGTCCACAGCTCCTATAATTCACCCCTCCACTTT,CAWSVHSSYNSPLHF
-,TRBJ2-2,-,TRBV10-3,TGTGCCATCAGTGCAGGGGCCGGGGAGCTGTTTTTT,CAISAGAGELFF
-,TRBJ2-1,-,TRBV4-2,TGTGCCAGCAGCCAACGGGACTCTAACAATGAGCAGTTCTTC,CASSQRDSNNEQFF
-,TRBJ1-5,-,TRBV7-2,TGTGCCAGCAGCTTAGGGGGAAATCAGCCCCTGCATTTT,CASSLGGNQPLHF
-,TRBJ2-7,-,TRBV29-1,TGCAGCGTTGATCACGGCTACGAGCAGTACTTC,CSVDHGYEQYF
-,TRBJ2-7,-,TRBV5-1,TGTGCTAGCAGCTTAGAGGGGGGCTCCTACAATGAGCAGTACTTC,CASSLEGGSYNEQYF
-,TRBJ2-5,-,TRBV5-1,TGCGCCAGCAGCTCGGAGGGGACCCAAGAGACCCAGTACTTC,CASSSEGTQETQYF
-,TRBJ1-4,-,TRBV4-3,TGCGCCAGCAGCGGAGGAGGGACGGCAACTAATGAAAAACTGTTTTTT,CASSGGGTATNEKLFF
TRBD2,TRBJ2-7,few,TRBV6-2/TRBV6-3,TGTGCCAGCGTTAGGACTAGCGAGTCCTACGAGCAGTACTTC,CASVRTSESYEQYF